One T cell receptor (beta chain) is described in this entry. The second PCR ran roughly 6 to 11 cycles with a sample-barcoded 5' primer and J-beta primers. Template switching added a 12-random-nucleotide identifier to every cDNA molecule. Sequencing of every sample gave 3 million or more CDR3-containing paired-end reads. TCRdb used MiXCR to reprocess the 5' RACE reads, holding one entry per CDR3 protein. The table includes roughly 2 million distinct CDR3 sequences, roughly 52% detected once. This CDR3 has 14 residues. Germline CDR1 is MNHEY and CDR2 is SMNVEV (reference sequence). V lost 0 bases, J lost 8 bases, and 4 bases stayed unmatched. The entry originates in a study of blood T cells in healthy people across ages.

This sequence joins TRBV27 and TRBJ1-5, with 7 bases identical to TRBD1. The sample was blood. This receptor was identified in a woman between 40 and 55 years old in good health. Written as DNA, the CDR3 is TGTGCCAGCAGTTTATCAGGGGGCCGGAAGCCCCAGCATTTT. This codes for CASSLSGGRKPQHF.